The entry that follows covers one TCR beta chain sequence. This sample is drawn from a study of technical replicates of blood from a handful of donors. The data were produced by immunoSEQ multiplex PCR, yet TCRdb's version contains in-frame clones alone and is incomplete. This table holds around 90,000 clones, just under 95% found once. This CDR3 spans 13 amino acids. Trimming pared 4 bases from V and 1 base from J, leaving 7 bases between. CDR1 is MNHNY and CDR2 is SVGAGI in the germline V gene (reference sequence). The sequence was obtained from a human donor in good health. Sequences were obtained from T cells isolated from PBMCs. The chain carries TRBV6-6 and TRBJ1-1; D gene ambiguous. CDR3 nucleotides: TGTGCCAGCAGTTTTCAGAAGAACACTGAAGCTTTCTTT. Amino acids: CASSFQKNTEAFF.